This TCR beta chain was profiled in a study of shared clonotypes between healthy human individuals. General observations from the study: The study generally estimated greater richness for naive than memory subsets. Around 5% was the fraction of naive CD4 clonotypes found shared across a few donors. Generation probabilities of non-shared clonotypes were lower (relative to those shared by all four donors).

Adults of Caucasian background living in Nashville, Tennessee made up all donors. This clone occurred once. The antigen remains unidentified. Germline-derived CDR1 and CDR2 are SGHRS and YFSETQ. The CDR3 has 19 amino acids. Trimming removed 0 bases from V and 6 bases from J; junction bases left unmatched: 15. The data were produced by immunoSEQ multiplex PCR, yet TCRdb's version contains in-frame clones alone and is incomplete. The sample lists some 1 million clones; about 70% were seen once. The sequence was collected from a man between 18 and 35 years old in good health. Sequenced sample: memory CD4+ T cells sorted from blood. This sample's subset: CD45RA-negative fraction. The gene calls are TRBV5-1 and TRBJ2-1, with TRBD1 matching 10 bases. Here the CDR3 DNA reads TGCGCCAGCAGCTTGGTTGGGACAGGGGTTGGGCGAGGAGGCAATGAGCAGTTCTTC. This sequence encodes CASSLVGTGVGRGGNEQFF.